Listed here is a single TCR beta chain. Measured with immunoSEQ multiplex PCR; TCRdb has only the in-frame clones, and not every one. Of roughly 32,000 clones in the sample, around 91% are singletons; the top ten hold roughly 1%. This specimen comes from a study of blood T cell repertoires in COVID-19. Study context: Some COVID-19 samples were acute and others convalescent; all came from the United States, Italy and Spain. PBMCs, B-cell-depleted T cells, or T cells were the source of the cDNA or gDNA that made up the material.

The material sequenced was peripheral blood. The receptor was derived from a man between 65 and 79 years old with active or convalescent COVID-19.

For the CDR3, the DNA is TGTGCCAGCAGTACGATACAGGGGGACTACATGAACACTGAAGCTTTCTTT. As protein: CASSTIQGDYMNTEAFF. V is TRBV6-2 or TRBV6-3 and J is TRBJ1-1; 8 positions agree with TRBD1. There are 17 residues in the CDR3. V shed 5 bases and J 0 bases; nucleotides not matched to a gene: 11. The germline gives CDR1 MNHEY, CDR2 SVGEGT.